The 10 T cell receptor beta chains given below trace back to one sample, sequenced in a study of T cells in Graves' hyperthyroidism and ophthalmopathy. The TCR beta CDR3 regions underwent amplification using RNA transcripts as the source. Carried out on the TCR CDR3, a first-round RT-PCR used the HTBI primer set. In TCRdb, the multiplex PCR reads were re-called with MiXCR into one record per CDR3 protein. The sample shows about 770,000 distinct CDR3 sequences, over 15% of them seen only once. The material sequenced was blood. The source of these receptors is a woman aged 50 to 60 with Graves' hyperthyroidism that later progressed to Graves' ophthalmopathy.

CDR3 bases: TGTGCCAGCAGCGCCGGCGGCTGGGAGGAAATGAGGGAGCTGTTTTTT. This translates into CASSAGGWEEMRELFF. The J gene is TRBJ2-2, the V gene TRBV6-1; D is possibly TRBD2 (6 bases). This CDR3 contains 16 residues. The ends were cut back, 6 bases at V and 9 bases at J, with 23 bases in the middle. The germline CDR1 and CDR2 sequences are MNHNS and SASEGT.

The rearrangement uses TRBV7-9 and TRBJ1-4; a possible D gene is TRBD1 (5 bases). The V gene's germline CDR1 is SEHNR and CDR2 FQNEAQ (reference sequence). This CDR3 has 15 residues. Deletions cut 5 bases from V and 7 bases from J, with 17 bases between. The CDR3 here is CASSPYGDEFEKLFF. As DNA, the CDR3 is TGTGCCAGCAGCCCATATGGGGACGAGTTTGAAAAACTGTTTTTT.

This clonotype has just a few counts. The CDR3 here is CASSFGESGEQYF. CDR3 bases: TGCGCCAGCAGCTTTGGGGAATCAGGAGAGCAGTACTTC. This rearrangement joins TRBV5-1 to TRBJ2-7, with D uncertain. The V and J ends lost 2 bases and 7 bases respectively, with 13 bases between them. The CDR3 spans 13 residues. The germline gives CDR1 SGHRS, CDR2 YFSETQ.

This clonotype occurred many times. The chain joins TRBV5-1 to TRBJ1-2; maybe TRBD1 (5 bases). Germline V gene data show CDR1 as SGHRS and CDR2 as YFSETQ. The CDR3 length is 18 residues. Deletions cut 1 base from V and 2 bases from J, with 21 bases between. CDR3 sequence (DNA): TGCGCCAGCAGCTTGACATTGCAGGGAATGATCAACAACTATGGCTACACCTTC. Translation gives CASSLTLQGMINNYGYTF.

CDR3 loop: CASSEGAWVDTQYF. DNA of the CDR3: TGTGCCAGCAGTGAGGGGGCATGGGTAGATACGCAGTATTTT. The chain employs TRBV6-1 and TRBJ2-3; possible D gene TRBD1, 6 bases. Germline values: CDR1 MNHNS, CDR2 SASEGT. The CDR3 loop spans 14 amino acids. The V and J ends lost 3 bases and 5 bases respectively, with 12 bases between them.

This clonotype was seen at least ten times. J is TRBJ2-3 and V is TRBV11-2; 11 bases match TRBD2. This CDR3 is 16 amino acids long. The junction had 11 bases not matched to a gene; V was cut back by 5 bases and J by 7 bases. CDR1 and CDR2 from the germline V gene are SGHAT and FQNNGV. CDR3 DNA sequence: TGTGCCAGCAGCCGACTAGCGGGGTTCTTGGATTATACGCAGTATTTT. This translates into CASSRLAGFLDYTQYF.

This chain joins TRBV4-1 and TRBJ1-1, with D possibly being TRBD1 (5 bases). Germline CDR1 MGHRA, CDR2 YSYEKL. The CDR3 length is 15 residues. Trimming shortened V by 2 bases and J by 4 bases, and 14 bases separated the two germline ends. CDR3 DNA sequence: TGCGCCAGCAGCCAACAAGCCCCCGGGGGCACTGAAGCTTTCTTT. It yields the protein CASSQQAPGGTEAFF.

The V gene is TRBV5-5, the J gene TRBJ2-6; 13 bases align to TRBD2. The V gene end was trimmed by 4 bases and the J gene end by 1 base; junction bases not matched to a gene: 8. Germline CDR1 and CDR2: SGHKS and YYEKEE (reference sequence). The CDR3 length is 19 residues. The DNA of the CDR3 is TGTGCCAGCAGCCTAGGACTAGCGGGGGCCGGGTCTGGGGCCAACGTCCTGACTTTC. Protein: CASSLGLAGAGSGANVLTF.

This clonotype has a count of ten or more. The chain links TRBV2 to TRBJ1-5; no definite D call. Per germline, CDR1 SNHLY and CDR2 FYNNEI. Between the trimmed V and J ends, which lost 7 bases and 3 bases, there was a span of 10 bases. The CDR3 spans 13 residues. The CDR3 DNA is TGTGCCAGCACAGTTGATATCAATCAGCCCCAGCATTTT. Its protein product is CASTVDINQPQHF.

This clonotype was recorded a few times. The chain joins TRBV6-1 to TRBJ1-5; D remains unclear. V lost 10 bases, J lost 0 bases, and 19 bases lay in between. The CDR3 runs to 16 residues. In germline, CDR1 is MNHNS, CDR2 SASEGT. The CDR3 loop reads CATTPHHLYSNQPQHF. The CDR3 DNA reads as TGTGCCACCACCCCCCACCACCTCTATAGCAATCAGCCCCAGCATTTT.